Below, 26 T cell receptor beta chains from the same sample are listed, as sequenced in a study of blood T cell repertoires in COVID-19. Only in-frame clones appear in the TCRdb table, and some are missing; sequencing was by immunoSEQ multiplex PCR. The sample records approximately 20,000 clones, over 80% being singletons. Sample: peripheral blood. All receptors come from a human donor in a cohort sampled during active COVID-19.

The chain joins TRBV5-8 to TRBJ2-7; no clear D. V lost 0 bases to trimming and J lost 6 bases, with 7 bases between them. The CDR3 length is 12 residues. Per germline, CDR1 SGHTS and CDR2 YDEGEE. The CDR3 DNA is TGTGCCAGCAGCTTGGACGGGTTCGAGCAGTACTTC. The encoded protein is CASSLDGFEQYF.

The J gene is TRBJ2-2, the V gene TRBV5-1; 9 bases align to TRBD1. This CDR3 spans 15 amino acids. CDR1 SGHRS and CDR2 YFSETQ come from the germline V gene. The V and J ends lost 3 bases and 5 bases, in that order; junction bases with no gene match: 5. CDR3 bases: TGCGCCAGCAGCTGGGGACAGGGAACTACCGGGGAGCTGTTTTTT. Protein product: CASSWGQGTTGELFF.

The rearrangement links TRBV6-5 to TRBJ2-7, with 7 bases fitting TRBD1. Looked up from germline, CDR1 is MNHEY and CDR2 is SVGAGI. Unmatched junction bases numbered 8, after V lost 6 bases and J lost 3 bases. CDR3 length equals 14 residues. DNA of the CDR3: TGTGCCAGCAGGATGACAGGGAGCAGCTACGAGCAGTACTTC. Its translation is CASRMTGSSYEQYF.

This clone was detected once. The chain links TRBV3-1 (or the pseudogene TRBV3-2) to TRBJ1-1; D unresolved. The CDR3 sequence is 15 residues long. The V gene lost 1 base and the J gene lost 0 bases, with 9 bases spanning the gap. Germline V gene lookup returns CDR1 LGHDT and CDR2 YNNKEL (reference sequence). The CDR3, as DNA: TGTGCCAGCAGCCAAGTTGTTCAGATGAACACTGAAGCTTTCTTT. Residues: CASSQVVQMNTEAFF.

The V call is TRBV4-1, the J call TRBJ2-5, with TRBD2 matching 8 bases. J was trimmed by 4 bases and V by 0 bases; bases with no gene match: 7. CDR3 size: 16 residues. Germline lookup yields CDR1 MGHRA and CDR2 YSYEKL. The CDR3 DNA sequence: TGCGCCAGCAGCCAAGAAACCGGGCTAGCGGGAGAGACCCAGTACTTC. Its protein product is CASSQETGLAGETQYF.

The CDR3 region has the DNA TGTGCCAGCAGTTCCGGGACTAGCGGGAACGATGAGCAGTTCTTC. This translates into CASSSGTSGNDEQFF. The chain is built from TRBV11-3 and TRBJ2-1; 13 bases match TRBD2. Germline CDR1 and CDR2: SGHNT and YENEEA. The CDR3 length is 15 residues. Losses at the gene ends were 6 bases for V and 8 bases for J; bases not matched to a gene: 7.

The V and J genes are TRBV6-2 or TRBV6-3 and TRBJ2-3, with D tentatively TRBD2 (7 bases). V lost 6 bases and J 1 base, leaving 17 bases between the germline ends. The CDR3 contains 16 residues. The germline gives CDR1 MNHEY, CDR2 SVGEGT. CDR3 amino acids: CASSLYRDYRTDTQYF. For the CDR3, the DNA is TGTGCCAGCAGCTTATACAGGGACTATCGCACAGATACGCAGTATTTT.

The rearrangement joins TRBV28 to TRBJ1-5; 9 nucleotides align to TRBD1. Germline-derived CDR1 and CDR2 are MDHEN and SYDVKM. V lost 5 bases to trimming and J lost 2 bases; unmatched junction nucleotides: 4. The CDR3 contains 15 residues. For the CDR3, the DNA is TGTGCCAGCAGTCTGGACAGGGGAGGCAATCAGCCCCAGCATTTT. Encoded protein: CASSLDRGGNQPQHF.

CDR3 region: CASSYSLALDTQYF. The DNA for the CDR3 is TGTGCCAGCAGTTACTCGCTAGCGCTAGATACGCAGTATTTT. This chain joins TRBV6-5 and TRBJ2-3; weak D call: TRBD2 (6 bases). CDR3 length equals 14 residues. V dropped 0 bases and J dropped 5 bases, with 9 bases sitting between them. The germline gives CDR1 MNHEY, CDR2 SVGAGI.

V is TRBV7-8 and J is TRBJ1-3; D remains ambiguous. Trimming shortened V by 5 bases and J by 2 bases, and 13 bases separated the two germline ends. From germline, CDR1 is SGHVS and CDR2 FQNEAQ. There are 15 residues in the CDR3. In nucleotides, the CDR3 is TGTGCCAGCAGCGACACTCCAGATACTGGAAACACCATATATTTT. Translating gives CASSDTPDTGNTIYF.

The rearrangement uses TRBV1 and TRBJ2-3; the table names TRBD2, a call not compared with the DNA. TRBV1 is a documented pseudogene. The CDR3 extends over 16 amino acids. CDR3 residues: CTSSQGGTSSSGTQYF. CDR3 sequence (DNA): TGCACCAGCAGCCAAGGGGGGACTTCTAGTTCGGGTACGCAGTATTTT.

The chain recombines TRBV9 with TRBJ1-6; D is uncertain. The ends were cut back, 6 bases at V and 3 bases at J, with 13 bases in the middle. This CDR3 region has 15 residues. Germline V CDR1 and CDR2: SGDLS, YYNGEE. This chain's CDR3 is CASTPSTGYNSPLHF. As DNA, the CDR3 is TGTGCCAGCACCCCATCAACTGGCTATAATTCACCCCTCCACTTT.

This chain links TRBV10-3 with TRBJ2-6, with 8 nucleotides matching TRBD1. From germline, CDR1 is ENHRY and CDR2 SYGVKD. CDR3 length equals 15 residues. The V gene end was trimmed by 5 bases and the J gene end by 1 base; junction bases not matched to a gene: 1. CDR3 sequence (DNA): TGTGCCATCAGTAACAGGGGGTCTGGGGCCAACGTCCTGACTTTC. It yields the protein CAISNRGSGANVLTF.

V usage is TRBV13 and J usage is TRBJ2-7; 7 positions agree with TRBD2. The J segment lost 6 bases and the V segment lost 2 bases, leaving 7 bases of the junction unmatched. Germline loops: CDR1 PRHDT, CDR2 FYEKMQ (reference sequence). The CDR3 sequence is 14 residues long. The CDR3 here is CASSLSGRESEQYF. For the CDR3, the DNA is TGTGCCAGCAGCTTATCCGGGCGGGAGTCCGAGCAGTACTTC.

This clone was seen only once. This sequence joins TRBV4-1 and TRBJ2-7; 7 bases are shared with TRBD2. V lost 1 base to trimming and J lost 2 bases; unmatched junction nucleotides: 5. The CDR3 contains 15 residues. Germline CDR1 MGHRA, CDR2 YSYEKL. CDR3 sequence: CASSQGTSATYEQYF. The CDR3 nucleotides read TGCGCCAGCAGCCAAGGAACTAGCGCAACCTACGAGCAGTACTTC.

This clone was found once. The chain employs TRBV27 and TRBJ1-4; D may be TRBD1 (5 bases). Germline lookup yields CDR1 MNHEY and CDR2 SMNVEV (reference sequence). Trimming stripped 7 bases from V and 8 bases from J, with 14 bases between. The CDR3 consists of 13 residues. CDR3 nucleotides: TGTGCCAGCATCTCCCGCGGGGGAGAAAAACTGTTTTTT. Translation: CASISRGGEKLFF.

For the CDR3, the DNA is TGTGCCAGCAGCCCAGGACAAAGTGGACAGCCCCAGCATTTT. Translated, it gives CASSPGQSGQPQHF. V gene TRBV4-2 combines with J gene TRBJ1-5; perhaps TRBD1 as D (5 bases). This CDR3 spans 14 amino acids. The germline V gene encodes CDR1 LGHNA and CDR2 YNFKEQ. Trimming took 4 bases from V and 7 from J, leaving 14 bases between them.

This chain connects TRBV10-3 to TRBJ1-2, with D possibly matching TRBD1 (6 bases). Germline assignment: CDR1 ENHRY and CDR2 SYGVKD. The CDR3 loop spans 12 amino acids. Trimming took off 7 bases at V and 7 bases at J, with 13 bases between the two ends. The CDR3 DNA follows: TGTGCCATCAATCCGACAGGCAGTGGCTACACCTTC. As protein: CAINPTGSGYTF.

The CDR3: CATERGQLSYNEQFF. The CDR3 DNA sequence: TGTGCCACAGAACGGGGACAGCTATCCTACAATGAGCAGTTCTTC. This sequence joins TRBV15 and TRBJ2-1, with 7 nucleotides matching TRBD1. The trim removed 9 bases at V and 1 base at J, leaving 9 bases unmatched. The CDR3 is made up of 15 amino acids. Per germline, CDR1 LNHNV and CDR2 YYDKDF (reference sequence).

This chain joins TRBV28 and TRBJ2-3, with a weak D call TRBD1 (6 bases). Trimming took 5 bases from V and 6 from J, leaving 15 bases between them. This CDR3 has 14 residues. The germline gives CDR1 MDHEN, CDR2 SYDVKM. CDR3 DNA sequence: TGTGCCAGCAGTGCGGACAGATTTCGGGATACGCAGTATTTT. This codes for CASSADRFRDTQYF.

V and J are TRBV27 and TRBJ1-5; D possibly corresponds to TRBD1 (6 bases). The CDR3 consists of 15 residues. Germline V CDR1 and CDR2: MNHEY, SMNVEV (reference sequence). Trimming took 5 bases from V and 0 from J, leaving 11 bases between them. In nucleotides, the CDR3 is TGTGCCAGCAGTCCCTACAGGGTTAGCAATCAGCCCCAGCATTTT. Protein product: CASSPYRVSNQPQHF.

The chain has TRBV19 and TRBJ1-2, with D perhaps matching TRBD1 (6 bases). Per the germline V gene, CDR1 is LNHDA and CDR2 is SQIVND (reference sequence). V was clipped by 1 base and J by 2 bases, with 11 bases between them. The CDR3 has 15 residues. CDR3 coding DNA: TGTGCCAGTAGTATAGTGCAGGGGCTGAACTATGGCTACACCTTC. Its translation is CASSIVQGLNYGYTF.

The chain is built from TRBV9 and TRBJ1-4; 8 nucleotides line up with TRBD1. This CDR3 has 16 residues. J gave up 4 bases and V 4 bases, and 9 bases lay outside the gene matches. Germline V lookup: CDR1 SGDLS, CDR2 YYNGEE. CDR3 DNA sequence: TGTGCCAGCAGCCCTGCGACAGGGGCCGTTAATGAAAAACTGTTTTTT. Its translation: CASSPATGAVNEKLFF.

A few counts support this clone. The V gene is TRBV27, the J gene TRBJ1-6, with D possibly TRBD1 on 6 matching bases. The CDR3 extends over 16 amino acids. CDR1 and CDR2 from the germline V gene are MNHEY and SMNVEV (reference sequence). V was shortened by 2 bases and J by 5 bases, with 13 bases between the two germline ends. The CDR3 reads CASSLRTAPDNSPLHF. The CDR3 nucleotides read TGTGCCAGCAGTTTAAGGACAGCCCCCGATAATTCACCCCTCCACTTT.

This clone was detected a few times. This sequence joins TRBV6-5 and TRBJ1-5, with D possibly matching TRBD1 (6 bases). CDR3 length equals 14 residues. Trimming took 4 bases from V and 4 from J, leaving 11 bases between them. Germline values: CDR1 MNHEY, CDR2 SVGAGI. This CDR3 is CASSSGQLNQPQHF. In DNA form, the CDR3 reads TGTGCCAGCAGTTCCGGACAGTTAAATCAGCCCCAGCATTTT.

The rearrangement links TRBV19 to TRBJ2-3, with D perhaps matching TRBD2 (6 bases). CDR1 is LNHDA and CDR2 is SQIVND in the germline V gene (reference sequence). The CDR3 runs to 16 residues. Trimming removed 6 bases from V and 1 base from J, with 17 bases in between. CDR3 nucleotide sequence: TGTGCCAGTAGAAGTCTCGAGTGGGAGGGCACAGATACGCAGTATTTT. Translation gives CASRSLEWEGTDTQYF.